These T cell receptor beta chains were read from a single sample in a study of blood T cell repertoires in COVID-19. Sequencing used immunoSEQ multiplex PCR; TCRdb keeps in-frame clones, though not all of them. The table lists 130,000 to 150,000 clones, approximately 81% of them singletons. The sequencing sample was made of peripheral blood. All receptors derive from a human donor in a cohort sampled during active COVID-19. CDR3s include the opening cysteine and the closing phenylalanine or tryptophan. The D gene is left open where the match is weak. Only part of the rows carry a size: once, few, many, or a class if the clone is expanded.

D gene: TRBD1
J gene: TRBJ1-6
clone size: once
V gene: TRBV6-1
CDR3 DNA: TGTGCCAGCAGTGAGACAGGGGAGCCGTATAATTCACCCCTCCACTTT
CDR3 protein: CASSETGEPYNSPLHF

D gene: -
J gene: TRBJ1-1
clone size: -
V gene: TRBV4-1
CDR3 DNA: TGCGCCAGCAGCCAAGGGCGGGGGGGGCGAACGAACACTGAAGCTTTCTTT
CDR3 protein: CASSQGRGGRTNTEAFF

D gene: -
J gene: TRBJ1-1
clone size: -
V gene: TRBV18
CDR3 DNA: TGTGCCAGCTCACCGGGACTACAGGTAGAGCCTGGAGCTTTCTTT
CDR3 protein: CASSPGLQVEPGAFF

D gene: TRBD1
J gene: TRBJ2-2
clone size: -
V gene: TRBV29-1
CDR3 DNA: TGCAGCGTTGGAGGGACAGGGTCCGGGGAGCTGTTTTTT
CDR3 protein: CSVGGTGSGELFF

D gene: TRBD2
J gene: TRBJ2-5
clone size: -
V gene: TRBV7-2
CDR3 DNA: TGTGCCAGCAGCGCCGGGACTAGCGGGGGGGGAGAGACCCAGTACTTC
CDR3 protein: CASSAGTSGGGETQYF

D gene: TRBD1
J gene: TRBJ1-1
clone size: -
V gene: TRBV5-4
CDR3 DNA: TGTGCCAGCAGCCCCCGGACAGGGGCGGGAAACACTGAAGCTTTCTTT
CDR3 protein: CASSPRTGAGNTEAFF

D gene: -
J gene: TRBJ1-2
clone size: -
V gene: TRBV5-4
CDR3 DNA: TGTGCCATCACACGAACAGGGAACAATGGCTACACCTTC
CDR3 protein: CAITRTGNNGYTF

D gene: -
J gene: TRBJ2-5
clone size: -
V gene: TRBV18
CDR3 DNA: TGTGCCAGCTCACCACAACAGGACAGCCCAGAGACCCAGTACTTC
CDR3 protein: CASSPQQDSPETQYF

D gene: -
J gene: TRBJ2-1
clone size: -
V gene: TRBV9
CDR3 DNA: TGTGCCAGCAGCCGGGACACCCATACTCAGTTCTTC
CDR3 protein: CASSRDTHTQFF

D gene: -
J gene: TRBJ1-2
clone size: -
V gene: TRBV6-5
CDR3 DNA: TGTGCCAGCAGTTACTCGTCGACAGTACCTAACTATGGCTACACCTTC
CDR3 protein: CASSYSSTVPNYGYTF

D gene: TRBD1
J gene: TRBJ1-2
clone size: -
V gene: TRBV6-5
CDR3 DNA: TGTGCCAGCGGGGACCCAGGGGGCGCGTTTTATGGCTACACCTTC
CDR3 protein: CASGDPGGAFYGYTF

D gene: TRBD1
J gene: TRBJ2-2
clone size: -
V gene: TRBV4-1
CDR3 DNA: TGCGCCAGCAGCCAAGAACGTGGACAGGCGAACACCGGGGAGCTGTTTTTT
CDR3 protein: CASSQERGQANTGELFF

D gene: TRBD1
J gene: TRBJ1-6
clone size: -
V gene: TRBV2
CDR3 DNA: TGTGCCAGCAGTAGGGACAGCCCTAATTCACCCCTCCACTTT
CDR3 protein: CASSRDSPNSPLHF

D gene: -
J gene: TRBJ2-3
clone size: once
V gene: TRBV2
CDR3 DNA: TGTGCCAGCAGTGAACCTTTTACAGATACGCAGTATTTT
CDR3 protein: CASSEPFTDTQYF

D gene: TRBD1
J gene: TRBJ1-1
clone size: -
V gene: TRBV14
CDR3 DNA: TGTGCCAGCAGCCCGGACAGGGGGCAGATCTACACTGAAGCTTTCTTT
CDR3 protein: CASSPDRGQIYTEAFF

D gene: TRBD1
J gene: TRBJ1-4
clone size: -
V gene: TRBV28
CDR3 DNA: TGTGCCAGCAGTACAACAGGGGACTTTAATGAAAAACTGTTTTTT
CDR3 protein: CASSTTGDFNEKLFF

D gene: -
J gene: TRBJ1-5
clone size: -
V gene: TRBV5-1
CDR3 DNA: TGCGCCAGCAGCTTGGACGGGGATAGCAATCAGCCCCAGCATTTT
CDR3 protein: CASSLDGDSNQPQHF